Presented here are 18 T cell receptor beta chains from one specimen sequenced in a study of cytomegalovirus exposure and HLA in healthy donors. The PCR had 60 Vbeta and 13 Jbeta primers. Using immunoSEQ multiplex PCR, the repertoire was profiled, and TCRdb retains in-frame clones only, with some absent. The sample holds around 84,000 clones. The sequencing sample was made of PBMCs. These receptors were collected from a man under 40 in good health and CMV-seronegative.

The rearrangement links TRBV28 to TRBJ2-3; D is possibly TRBD1 (6 bases). This CDR3 has 16 residues. CDR1 is MDHEN, CDR2 SYDVKM, per germline. Trimming pared 1 base from V and 4 bases from J, leaving 15 bases between. The CDR3 protein is CASSLFQGIFPDTQYF. CDR3 nucleotide sequence: TGTGCCAGCAGTTTATTCCAGGGGATATTTCCAGATACGCAGTATTTT.

V gene TRBV18 combines with J gene TRBJ2-4, with D possibly matching TRBD1 (6 bases). With 0 bases removed from V and 5 bases from J, the gap between germline ends came to 11 bases. Per germline, CDR1 KGHSH and CDR2 LQKENI. CDR3 size: 15 residues. This chain's CDR3 is CASSPPMTGQNIQYF. CDR3 coding DNA: TGTGCCAGCTCACCACCGATGACAGGCCAAAACATTCAGTACTTC.

The chain combines TRBV4-3 with TRBJ2-7, with 8 bases lining up with TRBD2. This CDR3 is 17 amino acids long. Germline V gives CDR1 LGHNA, CDR2 YSLEER. V lost 0 bases, J lost 6 bases, and 13 bases stayed unmatched. The CDR3 sequence is CASSQDLRTSWRGEQYF. DNA of the CDR3: TGCGCCAGCAGCCAAGACCTAAGGACTAGCTGGCGGGGCGAGCAGTACTTC.

The rearrangement joins TRBV4-3 to TRBJ2-7; the D gene is possibly TRBD1 (5 bases). This CDR3 comprises 16 residues. With 0 bases removed from V and 1 base from J, the gap between germline ends came to 13 bases. Germline V CDR1 and CDR2: LGHNA, YSLEER. CDR3 nucleotide sequence: TGCGCCAGCAGCCAAGATGGATTGCAGGGTTCCTACGAGCAGTACTTC. This encodes CASSQDGLQGSYEQYF.

This sequence joins TRBV29-1 and TRBJ2-3, with 8 bases fitting TRBD1. The CDR3 is made up of 14 amino acids. Germline trimming cut 1 base from V and 5 bases from J; bases unmatched to any gene: 5. Germline V gives CDR1 SQVTM, CDR2 ANQGSEA. CDR3 region: CSVEGTGLVDTQYF. CDR3 bases: TGCAGCGTTGAAGGGACAGGGCTCGTAGATACGCAGTATTTT.

About this clone: In the same sample, other DNA sequences code for this CDR3. The rearrangement links TRBV5-4 to TRBJ2-5; D perhaps matches TRBD2 (5 bases). CDR3 length: 13 residues. Trimming shortened V by 0 bases and J by 2 bases, and 5 bases separated the two germline ends. Germline CDR1 SGHNT, CDR2 YYREEE (reference sequence). CDR3 residues: CASSLGGQETQYF. DNA for the CDR3: TGTGCCAGCAGCTTGGGAGGGCAAGAGACCCAGTACTTC. Together with reference TRBV5-4 and TRBJ2-5, the CDR3 gives the full variable domain: ETGVTQSPTHLIKTRGQQVTLRCSSQSGHNTVSWYQQALGQGPQFIFQYYREEENGRGNFPPRFSGLQFPNYSSELNVNALELDDSALYLCASSLGGQETQYFGPGTRLLVL.

V is TRBV4-1 and J is TRBJ1-5, with 11 bases matching TRBD1. With 3 bases clipped from V and 5 bases from J, the junction kept 6 bases outside the gene matches. CDR1 and CDR2 (germline): MGHRA, YSYEKL. The CDR3 has 16 residues. CDR3 protein: CASSHVPGQGDQPQHF. CDR3 in DNA: TGCGCCAGCAGCCACGTACCGGGACAGGGGGATCAGCCCCAGCATTTT.

V gene TRBV18 combines with J gene TRBJ2-5, with TRBD2 identical over 10 bases. The CDR3 consists of 18 residues. CDR1 KGHSH and CDR2 LQKENI come from the germline V gene. V lost 3 bases to trimming and J lost 5 bases; unmatched junction nucleotides: 15. This CDR3 is CASSPPRGSGGLVETQYF. In DNA form, the CDR3 reads TGTGCCAGCTCACCGCCCCGCGGTAGCGGGGGGTTGGTTGAGACCCAGTACTTC. The full variable domain, rest sourced from reference TRBV18 and TRBJ2-5, is NAGVMQNPRHLVRRRGQEARLRCSPMKGHSHVYWYRQLPEEGLKFMVYLQKENIIDESGMPKERFSAEFPKEGPSILRIQQVVRGDSAAYFCASSPPRGSGGLVETQYFGPGTRLLVL.

The V and J genes are TRBV14 and TRBJ2-5; D is ambiguous. CDR1 and CDR2 (germline): SGHDN, FVKESK. This CDR3 has 13 residues. V gave up 4 bases and J gave up 2 bases, with 8 bases separating them. The CDR3 loop reads CASSPRYQETQYF. The CDR3 DNA reads as TGTGCCAGCAGCCCCAGGTATCAAGAGACCCAGTACTTC.

The chain uses TRBV28 and TRBJ2-7; 11 bases fit TRBD2. Germline CDR1 and CDR2: MDHEN and SYDVKM. V shed 4 bases, J shed 3 bases, and the junction held 8 bases outside the gene matches. This CDR3 contains 16 residues. As DNA, the CDR3 is TGTGCCAGCAGTTCCATTTCTAGCGGGAGGATCTACGAGCAGTACTTC. Translated: CASSSISSGRIYEQYF.

The chain has TRBV2 and TRBJ1-2, with unresolved D. The CDR3 covers 14 residues. Trimming shortened V by 4 bases and J by 1 base, and 10 bases separated the two germline ends. Germline V gene data show CDR1 as SNHLY and CDR2 as FYNNEI. CDR3 in DNA: TGTGCCAGCAGTGGGCCGCAGGTTAACTATGGCTACACCTTC. This sequence encodes CASSGPQVNYGYTF.

This chain joins TRBV27 and TRBJ1-6; D gene unclear. Germline lookup yields CDR1 MNHEY and CDR2 SMNVEV (reference sequence). The V and J ends lost 5 bases and 7 bases respectively, with 18 bases between them. This CDR3 is 16 amino acids long. This CDR3 is CASSPLVMGRNSPLHF. CDR3 nucleotide sequence: TGTGCCAGCAGTCCCCTCGTTATGGGGAGGAATTCACCCCTCCACTTT.

The chain carries TRBV6-1 and TRBJ1-3, with D maybe TRBD1 (6 bases). Germline values: CDR1 MNHNS, CDR2 SASEGT. V was pared by 4 bases and J by 5 bases, with 9 bases between. The CDR3 contains 13 residues. The chain's CDR3 is CASSVRDRNTIYF. In DNA form, the CDR3 reads TGTGCCAGCAGTGTGAGGGACAGAAACACCATATATTTT.

The gene calls are TRBV9 and TRBJ2-2; weak D call: TRBD1 (8 bases). V lost 4 bases to trimming and J lost 5 bases, with 18 bases between them. CDR3 length equals 16 residues. Per the germline V gene, CDR1 is SGDLS and CDR2 is YYNGEE. CDR3: CASSRQGRGNTGELFF. The CDR3 DNA reads as TGTGCCAGCAGCCGACAGGGGAGGGGGAATACCGGGGAGCTGTTTTTT.

The chain is built from TRBV6-1 and TRBJ2-5; a weak D match, TRBD1 (6 bases). The germline V gene encodes CDR1 MNHNS and CDR2 SASEGT. The CDR3 spans 13 residues. Trimming stripped 6 bases from V and 3 bases from J, with 11 bases between. The CDR3 loop reads CASRVTGKETQYF. DNA of the CDR3: TGTGCCAGCAGGGTAACAGGGAAAGAGACCCAGTACTTC.

V gene TRBV2 combines with J gene TRBJ2-5; 11 bases fit TRBD2. With 2 bases clipped from V and 5 bases from J, the junction kept 4 bases outside the gene matches. The CDR3 runs 15 residues. In germline, CDR1 is SNHLY, CDR2 FYNNEI. The DNA of the CDR3 is TGTGCCAGCAGTGAACTAGCGGGAGGAGGTGAGACCCAGTACTTC. Translation: CASSELAGGGETQYF.

The chain joins TRBV6-6 to TRBJ2-2; a weak D match, TRBD2 (6 bases). Germline CDR1 MNHNY, CDR2 SVGAGI (reference sequence). The CDR3 loop spans 15 amino acids. V was trimmed by 6 bases and J by 4 bases, leaving 15 bases between them. The CDR3 sequence is CASRITREGTGELFF. The DNA for the CDR3 is TGTGCCAGCAGAATTACGCGGGAAGGCACCGGGGAGCTGTTTTTT.

The V and J genes are TRBV7-3 and TRBJ2-1; the match to TRBD2 covers 7 bases. The ends lost 5 bases at V and 6 bases at J; junction bases unmatched: 4. The CDR3 is made up of 13 amino acids. Germline loops: CDR1 SGHTA, CDR2 FQGTGA. Here the CDR3 reads CASSPTSINEQFF. The CDR3, as DNA: TGTGCCAGCAGCCCGACTAGCATCAATGAGCAGTTCTTC. The complete variable domain, with remaining parts taken from reference TRBV7-3 and TRBJ2-1, reads GAGVSQTPSNKVTEKGKYVELRCDPISGHTALYWYRQSLGQGPEFLIYFQGTGAADDSGLPNDRFFAVRPEGSVSTLKIQRTERGDSAVYLCASSPTSINEQFFGPGTRLTVL.